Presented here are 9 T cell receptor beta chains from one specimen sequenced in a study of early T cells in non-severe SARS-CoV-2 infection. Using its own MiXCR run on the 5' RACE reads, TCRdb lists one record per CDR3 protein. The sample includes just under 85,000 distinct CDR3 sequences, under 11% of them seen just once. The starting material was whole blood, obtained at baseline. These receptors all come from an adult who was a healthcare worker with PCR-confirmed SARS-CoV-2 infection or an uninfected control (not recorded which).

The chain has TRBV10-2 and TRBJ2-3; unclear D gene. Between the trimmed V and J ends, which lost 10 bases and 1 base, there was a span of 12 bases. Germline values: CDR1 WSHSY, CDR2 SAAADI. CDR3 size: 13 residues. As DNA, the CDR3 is TGCGCCACCCGATTGGGTGGCACAGATACGCAGTATTTT. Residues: CATRLGGTDTQYF.

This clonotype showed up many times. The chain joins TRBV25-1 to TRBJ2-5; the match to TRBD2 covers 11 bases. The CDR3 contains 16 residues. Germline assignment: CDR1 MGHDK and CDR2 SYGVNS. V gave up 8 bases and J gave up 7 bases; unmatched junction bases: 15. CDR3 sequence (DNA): TGTGCCAGCCTGGGGCTAGCGGGAGGCAGACCAGGGACCCAGTACTTC. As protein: CASLGLAGGRPGTQYF.

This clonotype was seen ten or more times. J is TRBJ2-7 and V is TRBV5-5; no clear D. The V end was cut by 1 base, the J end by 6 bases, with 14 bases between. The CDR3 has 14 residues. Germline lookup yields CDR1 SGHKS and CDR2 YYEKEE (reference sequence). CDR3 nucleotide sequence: TGTGCCAGCAGCTTGTTATCTGCTGGGGTCGAGCAGTACTTC. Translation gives CASSLLSAGVEQYF.

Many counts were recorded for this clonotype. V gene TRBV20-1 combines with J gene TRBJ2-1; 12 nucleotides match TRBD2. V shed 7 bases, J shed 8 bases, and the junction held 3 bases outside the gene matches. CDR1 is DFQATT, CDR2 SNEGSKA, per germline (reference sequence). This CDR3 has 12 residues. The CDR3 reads CSGTSGMDEQFF. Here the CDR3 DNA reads TGCAGTGGGACTAGCGGGATGGATGAGCAGTTCTTC.

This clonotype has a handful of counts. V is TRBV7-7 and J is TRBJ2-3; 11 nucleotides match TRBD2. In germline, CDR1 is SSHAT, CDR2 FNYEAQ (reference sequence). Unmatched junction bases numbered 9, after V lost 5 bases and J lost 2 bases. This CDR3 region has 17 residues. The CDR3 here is CASSKGLAVEDTDTQYF. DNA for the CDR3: TGTGCCAGCAGCAAGGGACTAGCGGTGGAGGACACAGATACGCAGTATTTT.

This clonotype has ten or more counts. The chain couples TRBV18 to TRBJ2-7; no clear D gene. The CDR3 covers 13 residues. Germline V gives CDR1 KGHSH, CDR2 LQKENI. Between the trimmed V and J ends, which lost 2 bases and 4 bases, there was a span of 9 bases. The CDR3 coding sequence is TGTGCCAGCTCACCATCCAGTACTTACGAGCAGTACTTC. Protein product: CASSPSSTYEQYF.

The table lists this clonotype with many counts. CDR3 residues: CASSVGTSGNEQFF. CDR3 DNA: TGTGCCAGCAGTGTTGGGACTAGCGGAAATGAGCAGTTCTTC. The rearrangement joins TRBV12-3 or TRBV12-4 to TRBJ2-1, with 11 bases aligning to TRBD2. V lost 5 bases, J lost 7 bases, and 4 bases stayed unmatched. This CDR3 comprises 14 residues.

The CDR3 DNA reads TGTGCCAGCAGCTACGCGGGACAGGGATCTTACGAGCAGTACTTC. Its protein is CASSYAGQGSYEQYF. The genes are TRBV7-8 and TRBJ2-7; 9 nucleotides align to TRBD1. V lost 4 bases to trimming and J lost 4 bases; unmatched junction nucleotides: 8. CDR3 length equals 15 residues. The germline V gene has CDR1 SGHVS and CDR2 FQNEAQ.

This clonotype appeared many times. The DNA of the CDR3 is TGTGCCAGCAGCCACCCGAGGGGCGGGGAGCTGTTTTTT. This translates into CASSHPRGGELFF. The J gene is TRBJ2-2, the V gene TRBV3-1; D may correspond to TRBD1 or TRBD2 (5 bases each). The CDR3 length is 13 residues. Germline V gene lookup returns CDR1 LGHDT and CDR2 YNNKEL (reference sequence). V was pared by 3 bases and J by 7 bases, with 9 bases between.